The 32 T cell receptor beta chains below were found in one sample sequenced in a study of shared clonotypes between healthy human individuals. Assay used: immunoSEQ multiplex PCR; TCRdb lists only in-frame clones, some missing. In the table there are 1,400,000 or so clones, around 98.5% of which are singletons. The sequencing sample was made of naive CD4+ T cells sorted from blood. Subset indicated: CD45RA+ positively selected. The source of these receptors is a young man in good health.

This clone was seen only once. The chain joins TRBV11-1 to TRBJ2-7; 8 nucleotides align to TRBD1. Trimming took 5 bases from V and 3 from J; bases not matched to a gene: 9. In germline, CDR1 is SGHAT, CDR2 FQDESV (reference sequence). This CDR3 is 15 amino acids long. The CDR3 DNA follows: TGTGCCAGCAGCCTCCGGACAGGGCATAGCTACGAGCAGTACTTC. Its translation is CASSLRTGHSYEQYF. The full variable domain, rest sourced from reference TRBV11-1 and TRBJ2-7, is EAEVAQSPRYKITEKSQAVAFWCDPISGHATLYWYRQILGQGPELLVQFQDESVVDDSQLPKDRFSAERLKGVDSTLKIQPAELGDSAMYLCASSLRTGHSYEQYFGPGTRLTVT.

This clone was seen only once. The chain recombines TRBV28 with TRBJ1-1; 10 bases map to TRBD1. The ends lost 7 bases at V and 5 bases at J; junction bases unmatched: 10. The length of the CDR3 is 15 residues. Per germline, CDR1 MDHEN and CDR2 SYDVKM. The chain's CDR3 is CASTGQGTPRTEAFF. The CDR3 region has the DNA TGTGCCAGCACGGGACAGGGGACCCCAAGGACTGAAGCTTTCTTT.

The V call is TRBV7-8, the J call TRBJ2-7, with unresolved D. The CDR3 length is 12 residues. V was trimmed by 5 bases and J by 6 bases, leaving 11 bases between them. Germline V gene data show CDR1 as SGHVS and CDR2 as FQNEAQ. The CDR3 reads CASSVPGREQYF. In nucleotides, the CDR3 is TGTGCCAGCAGCGTACCGGGCCGCGAGCAGTACTTC.

The rearrangement links TRBV9 to TRBJ2-5; 7 bases match TRBD2. V dropped 0 bases and J dropped 5; count of bases not matched to a gene: 10. Germline values: CDR1 SGDLS, CDR2 YYNGEE. This CDR3 has 16 amino acids. The chain's CDR3 is CASSVEVGRIGETQYF. The CDR3 DNA follows: TGTGCCAGCAGCGTAGAAGTCGGGAGGATCGGGGAGACCCAGTACTTC.

This clone was seen just once. This rearrangement joins TRBV9 to TRBJ2-5; unclear D gene. This CDR3 comprises 15 residues. From germline, CDR1 is SGDLS and CDR2 YYNGEE. Trimming took 3 bases from V and 1 from J, leaving 13 bases between them. The CDR3 region has the DNA TGTGCCAGCAGCGCGATCCCTACGGGCCAAGAGACCCAGTACTTC. Encoded protein: CASSAIPTGQETQYF.

The rearrangement joins TRBV28 to TRBJ1-2, with D tentatively TRBD1 (5 bases). This CDR3 has 17 amino acids. Looked up from germline, CDR1 is MDHEN and CDR2 is SYDVKM. V lost 6 bases to trimming and J lost 0 bases, with 20 bases between them. The CDR3 loop is CASRYGAGFETNYGYTF. Written as DNA, the CDR3 is TGTGCCAGCAGATACGGGGCTGGTTTTGAGACTAACTATGGCTACACCTTC.

This clone was observed once. V and J are TRBV18 and TRBJ1-2; a weak D match, TRBD1 (6 bases). The CDR3 is 14 residues long. The V and J ends lost 1 base and 6 bases respectively, with 12 bases between them. CDR1 is KGHSH, CDR2 LQKENI, per germline. In nucleotides, the CDR3 is TGTGCCAGCTCACCACTGGCAGGGGATAATGGCTACACCTTC. This sequence encodes CASSPLAGDNGYTF.

For this clone: Other DNA sequences in this sample translate to the same CDR3. The chain uses TRBV5-4 and TRBJ1-2; D remains unclear. Trimming shortened V by 0 bases and J by 5 bases, and 8 bases separated the two germline ends. CDR1 SGHNT and CDR2 YYREEE come from the germline V gene (reference sequence). The CDR3 has 13 amino acids. This CDR3 reads CASSLGTGYGYTF. CDR3 coding DNA: TGTGCCAGCAGCTTGGGTACCGGTTATGGCTACACCTTC.

The sample holds one count of this clone. The CDR3 spells CASSQGGGKAFF. CDR3 nucleotides: TGTGCCAGCAGCCAGGGGGGCGGAAAAGCTTTCTTT. This chain joins TRBV6-5 and TRBJ1-1; 7 bases line up with TRBD1. V lost 6 bases and J lost 9; bases outside the gene matches: 7. Per germline, CDR1 MNHEY and CDR2 SVGAGI. The CDR3 is made up of 12 amino acids.

This clone was counted a single time. This rearrangement joins TRBV6-1 to TRBJ2-5; unclear D gene. The CDR3 runs 11 residues. V lost 5 bases to trimming and J lost 5 bases, with 6 bases between them. Germline CDR1 MNHNS, CDR2 SASEGT. The CDR3 loop is CASSPRETQYF. The CDR3, as DNA: TGTGCCAGCAGTCCGAGGGAGACCCAGTACTTC.

This clone was detected once. This chain uses TRBV29-1 with TRBJ2-7; no clear D gene. CDR1 and CDR2 from the germline V gene are SQVTM and ANQGSEA. V dropped 2 bases and J dropped 5 bases, with 19 bases sitting between them. There are 15 residues in the CDR3. CDR3 bases: TGCAGCGTTGAATCCATGGCAGGACGGCAGGACGAGCAGTACTTC. This codes for CSVESMAGRQDEQYF.

J is TRBJ1-4 and V is TRBV5-1; TRBD1 aligns across 12 bases. The CDR3 runs to 17 residues. Germline trimming cut 4 bases from V and 3 bases from J; bases unmatched to any gene: 7. Germline V gene sequence: CDR1 SGHRS, CDR2 YFSETQ. For the CDR3, the DNA is TGCGCCAGCAGCCTGGTGGGACAGGGGGCTGCTAATGAAAAACTGTTTTTT. It encodes CASSLVGQGAANEKLFF. The entire variable domain, with the rest obtained from reference TRBV5-1 and TRBJ1-4, is as follows: KAGVTQTPRYLIKTRGQQVTLSCSPISGHRSVSWYQQTPGQGLQFLFEYFSETQRNKGNFPGRFSGRQFSNSRSEMNVSTLELGDSALYLCASSLVGQGAANEKLFFGSGTQLSVL.

The V gene is TRBV6-1, the J gene TRBJ1-2; no clear D gene. The CDR3 covers 11 residues. V lost 2 bases, J lost 8 bases, and 6 bases lay in between. The germline V gene has CDR1 MNHNS and CDR2 SASEGT. CDR3 residues: CASSESVGYTF. The DNA of the CDR3 is TGTGCCAGCAGTGAATCCGTGGGCTACACCTTC.

The V and J genes are TRBV6-5 and TRBJ1-5, with D possibly being TRBD1 (6 bases). In germline, CDR1 is MNHEY, CDR2 SVGAGI. The V gene lost 2 bases and the J gene lost 4 bases, with 15 bases spanning the gap. CDR3 length: 16 amino acids. Written as DNA, the CDR3 is TGTGCCAGCAGTTACCGGGGGGCAGGGCCTAATCAGCCCCAGCATTTT. Its protein is CASSYRGAGPNQPQHF.

This chain links TRBV4-3 with TRBJ2-3; no definite D call. CDR1 is LGHNA and CDR2 is YSLEER in the germline V gene. V dropped 3 bases and J dropped 3 bases, with 13 bases sitting between them. This CDR3 has 15 amino acids. This CDR3 is CASSHKPARTDTQYF. DNA of the CDR3: TGCGCCAGCAGCCATAAACCGGCTAGGACAGATACGCAGTATTTT.

On this clone: The same CDR3 can be traced to other DNA sequences in this sample. The J gene is TRBJ2-3, the V gene TRBV29-1, with D tentatively TRBD1 or TRBD2 (6 bases each). Germline values: CDR1 SQVTM, CDR2 ANQGSEA. Trimming removed 6 bases from V and 3 bases from J, with 13 bases in between. The CDR3 runs 13 residues. The CDR3 sequence: CSVGGRATDTQYF. CDR3 in DNA: TGCAGCGTAGGGGGGAGAGCAACAGATACGCAGTATTTT.

This chain links TRBV18 with TRBJ1-5; perhaps TRBD1 as D (6 bases). CDR1 and CDR2 from the germline V gene are KGHSH and LQKENI. Trimming stripped 3 bases from V and 7 bases from J, with 13 bases between. This CDR3 spans 14 amino acids. For the CDR3, the DNA is TGTGCCAGCTCACCCGGGAAGGGGGGGCAGCCCCAGCATTTT. Encoded protein: CASSPGKGGQPQHF.

In its sample, this clone was seen once. The chain is built from TRBV11-1 and TRBJ2-1; 9 positions match TRBD2. The trim removed 6 bases at V and 7 bases at J, leaving 10 bases unmatched. The CDR3 has 15 residues. Germline loops: CDR1 SGHAT, CDR2 FQDESV (reference sequence). The CDR3 here is CASSNKLAGYNEQFF. The CDR3 DNA follows: TGTGCCAGCAGTAATAAACTAGCGGGCTATAATGAGCAGTTCTTC.

The chain employs TRBV7-6 and TRBJ2-1, with 7 bases that match TRBD2. Germline assignment: CDR1 SGHVS and CDR2 FNYEAQ. Trimming removed 3 bases from V and 0 bases from J; junction bases left unmatched: 2. This CDR3 has 15 amino acids. The CDR3 region is CASSLSGASYNEQFF. The CDR3 bases are TGTGCCAGCAGCTTGAGCGGGGCCTCCTACAATGAGCAGTTCTTC.

V is TRBV11-3 and J is TRBJ2-7; 8 positions match TRBD1. The V segment lost 5 bases and the J segment 3 bases; nucleotides outside the gene matches: 15. This CDR3 has 17 residues. Germline CDR1 SGHNT, CDR2 YENEEA. The CDR3 spells CASSPVLDRVKGYEQYF. Here the CDR3 DNA reads TGTGCCAGCAGCCCCGTTTTGGACAGGGTCAAGGGCTACGAGCAGTACTTC.

V is TRBV28 and J is TRBJ2-7, with 9 nucleotides matching TRBD2. J was trimmed by 4 bases and V by 7 bases; bases with no gene match: 11. Germline V gene sequence: CDR1 MDHEN, CDR2 SYDVKM. The CDR3 has 15 residues. The chain's CDR3 is CASNPSGLALYEQYF. The CDR3 region has the DNA TGTGCCAGCAATCCCAGTGGACTAGCGCTATACGAGCAGTACTTC.

V gene TRBV5-1 combines with J gene TRBJ2-1; perhaps D is TRBD1 or TRBD2 (5 bases each). CDR3 size: 14 residues. Germline CDR1 and CDR2: SGHRS and YFSETQ. Trimming left V 5 bases short and J 2 bases short, with 11 bases between. DNA for the CDR3: TGCGCCAGCAGTCAGCAGGGAGCCTACAATGAGCAGTTCTTC. Its translation is CASSQQGAYNEQFF.

This clone was detected once. The chain combines TRBV19 with TRBJ2-3; possibly TRBD1 for D (7 bases). This CDR3 region has 13 residues. Trimming removed 8 bases from V and 4 bases from J, with 13 bases in between. Germline V gene sequence: CDR1 LNHDA, CDR2 SQIVND (reference sequence). CDR3 sequence: CASQAGGSDTQYF. In nucleotides, the CDR3 is TGTGCCAGTCAAGCAGGGGGGTCAGATACGCAGTATTTT.

This sequence joins TRBV7-8 and TRBJ1-2; tentative D call: TRBD1 (6 bases). The V gene lost 3 bases and the J gene lost 6 bases, with 11 bases spanning the gap. This CDR3 has 13 amino acids. Germline V gives CDR1 SGHVS, CDR2 FQNEAQ. This CDR3 is CASSFDRLDGYTF. DNA for the CDR3: TGTGCCAGCAGCTTCGACAGGCTCGATGGCTACACCTTC.

The rearrangement joins TRBV18 to TRBJ1-3; D is ambiguous. This CDR3 region has 16 residues. With 2 bases removed from V and 0 bases from J, the gap between germline ends came to 11 bases. CDR1 KGHSH and CDR2 LQKENI come from the germline V gene. As DNA, the CDR3 is TGTGCCAGCTCACCAATGGATTCCTACTCTGGAAACACCATATATTTT. Translating gives CASSPMDSYSGNTIYF.

This sequence joins TRBV7-9 and TRBJ1-4, with D maybe TRBD1 (5 bases). This CDR3 is 16 amino acids long. The germline V gene has CDR1 SEHNR and CDR2 FQNEAQ (reference sequence). The V end was cut by 0 bases, the J end by 0 bases, with 8 bases between. CDR3 sequence (DNA): TGTGCCAGCAGCTTAGCGGAGACAGCAACTAATGAAAAACTGTTTTTT. It yields the protein CASSLAETATNEKLFF.

The chain couples TRBV7-6 to TRBJ2-1; D may be TRBD1 (5 bases). This CDR3 is 14 amino acids long. Trimming removed 3 bases from V and 7 bases from J, with 13 bases in between. Germline lookup yields CDR1 SGHVS and CDR2 FNYEAQ. DNA of the CDR3: TGTGCCAGCAGCTTCGGCAGGGTGCGGAATGAGCAGTTCTTC. Its protein is CASSFGRVRNEQFF.

CDR3 nucleotides: TGTGCCAGCAGTCCCGGAGAGCGGGATCACACGAACACCGGGGAGCTGTTTTTT. It is translated as CASSPGERDHTNTGELFF. The chain is built from TRBV27 and TRBJ2-2, with 7 bases identical to TRBD2. CDR1 MNHEY and CDR2 SMNVEV come from the germline V gene (reference sequence). The junction had 12 bases not matched to a gene; V was cut back by 5 bases and J by 0 bases. This CDR3 has 18 residues.

V and J are TRBV18 and TRBJ2-5; D gene unclear. Germline lookup yields CDR1 KGHSH and CDR2 LQKENI. This CDR3 spans 15 amino acids. The V and J ends lost 1 base and 3 bases respectively, with 12 bases between them. The CDR3 sequence: CASSPLSSAKETQYF. As DNA, the CDR3 is TGTGCCAGCTCACCACTGTCCTCGGCGAAAGAGACCCAGTACTTC.

This sequence joins TRBV7-8 and TRBJ1-1; D not resolved. The CDR3 sequence is 14 residues long. Trimming shortened V by 5 bases and J by 10 bases, and 20 bases separated the two germline ends. CDR1 is SGHVS and CDR2 is FQNEAQ in the germline V gene. This CDR3 is CASSVGSPNLPAFF. The CDR3, as DNA: TGTGCCAGCAGCGTTGGTAGTCCCAATCTCCCAGCTTTCTTT.

The CDR3 nucleotides read TGTGCCAGCAGTGAAGCGCTTAGGGGTGGCAATCAGCCCCAGCATTTT. This codes for CASSEALRGGNQPQHF. The chain uses TRBV2 and TRBJ1-5; TRBD1 might be the D (5 bases). CDR3 length equals 16 residues. Trimming took off 0 bases at V and 2 bases at J, with 11 bases between the two ends. Per the germline V gene, CDR1 is SNHLY and CDR2 is FYNNEI.

This rearrangement joins TRBV4-1 to TRBJ2-1; D is possibly TRBD2 (5 bases). In germline, CDR1 is MGHRA, CDR2 YSYEKL. The CDR3 extends over 17 amino acids. V was cut by 4 bases and J by 4 bases, with 20 bases left in between. The CDR3 here is CASSPRAESTFYNEQFF. CDR3 coding DNA: TGCGCCAGCAGCCCTCGAGCGGAGAGTACCTTTTACAATGAGCAGTTCTTC.